Sequencing of this TCR beta chain was carried out in a study of shared clonotypes between healthy human individuals. All donors were healthy HIV-negative adults lacking recent acute infections or vaccinations. Comments on this clone: Its cognate antigen is unknown.

Findings and caveats of the study: It was the few donors that limited the genetic and exposure-history diversity represented.

Generated by immunoSEQ multiplex PCR, the TCRdb table keeps only in-frame clones and is missing some. Of 2 million to 2.5 million clones in the sample, approximately 95% were seen once. Germline V gene lookup returns CDR1 SGHTA and CDR2 FQGTGA. V dropped 6 bases and J dropped 5 bases, with 23 bases sitting between them. This CDR3 contains 17 residues. The sequence came from a man aged 18 to 35 in good health. Some clones in this sample may be carry-over from other donors' samples. The chain is built from TRBV7-3 and TRBJ2-1; D gene uncertain. Sequences were obtained from naive CD4+ T cells from PBMCs. Subset indicated: CD45RA+ positively selected. CDR3 coding DNA: TGTGCCAGCAGTCTCTTGGTTTTTCCGGCATCCGACAATGAGCAGTTCTTC. It yields the protein CASSLLVFPASDNEQFF.